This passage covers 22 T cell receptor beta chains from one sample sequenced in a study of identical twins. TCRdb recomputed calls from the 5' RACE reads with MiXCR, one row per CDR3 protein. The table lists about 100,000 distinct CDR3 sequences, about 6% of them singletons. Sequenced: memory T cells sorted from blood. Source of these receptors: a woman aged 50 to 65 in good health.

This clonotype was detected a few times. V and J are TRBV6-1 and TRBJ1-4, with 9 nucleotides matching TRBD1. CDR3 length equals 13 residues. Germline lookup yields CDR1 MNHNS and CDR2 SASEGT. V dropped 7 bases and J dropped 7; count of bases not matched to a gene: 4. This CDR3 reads CASNRGLGEKLFF. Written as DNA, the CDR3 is TGTGCCAGCAACAGGGGGCTAGGTGAAAAACTGTTTTTT.

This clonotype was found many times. CDR3 nucleotide sequence: TGTGCCAGCAGTGGGGGCATCAGACAGGGGCATGAAAAACTGTTTTTT. Its protein product is CASSGGIRQGHEKLFF. The chain uses TRBV12-3 or TRBV12-4 and TRBJ1-4; 8 bases fit TRBD1. J lost 6 bases, V lost 5 bases, and 11 bases had no gene match. The CDR3 length is 16 residues.

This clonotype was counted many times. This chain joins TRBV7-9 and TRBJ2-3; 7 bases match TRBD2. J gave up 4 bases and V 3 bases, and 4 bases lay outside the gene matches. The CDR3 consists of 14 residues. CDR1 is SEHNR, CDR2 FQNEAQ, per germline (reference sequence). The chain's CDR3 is CASSFGGSADTQYF. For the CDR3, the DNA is TGTGCCAGCAGCTTTGGCGGGAGTGCAGATACGCAGTATTTT.

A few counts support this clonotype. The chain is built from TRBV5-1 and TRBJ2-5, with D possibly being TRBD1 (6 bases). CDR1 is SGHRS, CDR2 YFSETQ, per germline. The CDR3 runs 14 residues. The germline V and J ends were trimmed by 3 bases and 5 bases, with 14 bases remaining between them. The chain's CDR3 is CASSSTGQAETQYF. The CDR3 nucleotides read TGCGCCAGCAGCTCCACAGGGCAGGCGGAGACCCAGTACTTC.

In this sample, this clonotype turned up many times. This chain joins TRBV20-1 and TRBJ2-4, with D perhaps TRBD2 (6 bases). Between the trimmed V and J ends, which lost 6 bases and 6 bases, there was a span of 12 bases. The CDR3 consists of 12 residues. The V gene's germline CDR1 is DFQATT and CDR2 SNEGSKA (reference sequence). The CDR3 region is CSAVGSGNIQYF. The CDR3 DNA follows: TGCAGTGCCGTGGGTAGCGGAAACATTCAGTACTTC.

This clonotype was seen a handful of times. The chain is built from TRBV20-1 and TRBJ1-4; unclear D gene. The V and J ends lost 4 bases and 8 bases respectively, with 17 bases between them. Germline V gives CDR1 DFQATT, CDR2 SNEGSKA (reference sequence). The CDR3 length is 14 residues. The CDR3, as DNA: TGCAGTGCTAAAAAGCCGGGCACCCGAGAAAAACTGTTTTTT. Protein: CSAKKPGTREKLFF.

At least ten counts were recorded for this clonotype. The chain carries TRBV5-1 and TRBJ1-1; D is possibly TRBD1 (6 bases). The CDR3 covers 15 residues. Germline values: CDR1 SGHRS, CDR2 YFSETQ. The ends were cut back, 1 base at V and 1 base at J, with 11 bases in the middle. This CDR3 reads CASSLSSRGNTEAFF. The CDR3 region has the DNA TGCGCCAGCAGCTTGTCTTCCAGGGGGAACACTGAAGCTTTCTTT.

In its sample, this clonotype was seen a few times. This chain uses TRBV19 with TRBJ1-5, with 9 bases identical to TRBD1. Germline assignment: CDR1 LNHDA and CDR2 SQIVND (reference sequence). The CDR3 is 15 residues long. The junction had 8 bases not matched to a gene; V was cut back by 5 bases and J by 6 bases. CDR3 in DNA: TGTGCCAGTAGTCATCCGGGACAGGGCTTTCAGCCCCAGCATTTT. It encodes CASSHPGQGFQPQHF. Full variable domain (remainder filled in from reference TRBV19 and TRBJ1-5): DGGITQSPKYLFRKEGQNVTLSCEQNLNHDAMYWYRQDPGQGLRLIYYSQIVNDFQKGDIAEGYSVSREKKESFPLTVTSAQKNPTAFYLCASSHPGQGFQPQHFGDGTRLSIL.

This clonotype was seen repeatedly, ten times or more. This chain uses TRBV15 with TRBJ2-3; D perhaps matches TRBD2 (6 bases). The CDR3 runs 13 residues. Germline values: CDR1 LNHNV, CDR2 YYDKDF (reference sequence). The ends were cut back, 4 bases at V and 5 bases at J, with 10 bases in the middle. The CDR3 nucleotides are TGTGCCACCAGCATGGAGGGGCAAGATACGCAGTATTTT. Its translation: CATSMEGQDTQYF.

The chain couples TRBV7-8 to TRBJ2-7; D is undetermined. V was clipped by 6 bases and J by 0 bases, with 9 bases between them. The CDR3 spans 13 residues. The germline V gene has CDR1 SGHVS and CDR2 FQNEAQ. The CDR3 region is CASSWTPSYEQYF. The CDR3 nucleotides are TGTGCCAGCAGTTGGACCCCCTCCTACGAGCAGTACTTC.

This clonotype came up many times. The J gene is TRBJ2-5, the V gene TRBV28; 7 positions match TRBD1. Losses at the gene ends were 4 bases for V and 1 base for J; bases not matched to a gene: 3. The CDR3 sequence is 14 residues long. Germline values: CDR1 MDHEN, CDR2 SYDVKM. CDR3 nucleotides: TGTGCCAGCAGTTCAGGACAGGCCCAAGAGACCCAGTACTTC. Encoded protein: CASSSGQAQETQYF.

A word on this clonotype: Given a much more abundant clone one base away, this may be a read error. The CDR3 loop is CPSSISRTNTGELFF. DNA for the CDR3: TGTCCCAGTAGTATCTCCAGGACGAACACCGGGGAGCTGTTTTTT. The chain joins TRBV19 to TRBJ2-2; no definite D call. The germline CDR1 and CDR2 sequences are LNHDA and SQIVND (reference sequence). The CDR3 runs to 15 residues.

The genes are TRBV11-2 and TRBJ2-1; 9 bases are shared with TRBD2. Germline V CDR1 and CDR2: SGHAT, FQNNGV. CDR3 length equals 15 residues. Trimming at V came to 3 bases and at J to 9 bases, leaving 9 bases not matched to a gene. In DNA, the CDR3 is TGTGCCAGCAGCTTGCGGCTAGCGGGGACGGGTGAGCAGTTCTTC. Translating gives CASSLRLAGTGEQFF.

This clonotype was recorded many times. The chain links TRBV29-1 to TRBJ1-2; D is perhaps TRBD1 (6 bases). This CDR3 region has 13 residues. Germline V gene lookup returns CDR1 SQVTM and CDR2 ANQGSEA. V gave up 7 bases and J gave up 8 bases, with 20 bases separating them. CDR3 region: CSAVAGAVGGYTF. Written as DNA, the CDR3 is TGCAGCGCCGTGGCAGGGGCGGTGGGAGGCTACACCTTC.

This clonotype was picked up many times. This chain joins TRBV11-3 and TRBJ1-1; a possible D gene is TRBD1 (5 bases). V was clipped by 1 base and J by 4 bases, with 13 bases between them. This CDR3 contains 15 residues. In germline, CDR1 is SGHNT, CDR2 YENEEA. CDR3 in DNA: TGTGCCAGCAGCTTAGGTGGGGGAGGGATCACTGAAGCTTTCTTT. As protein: CASSLGGGGITEAFF.

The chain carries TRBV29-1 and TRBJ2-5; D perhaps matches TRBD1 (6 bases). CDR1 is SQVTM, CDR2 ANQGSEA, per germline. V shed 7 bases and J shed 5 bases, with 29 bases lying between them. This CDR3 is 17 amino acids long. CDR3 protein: CSGGDRSGASVPETQYF. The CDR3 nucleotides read TGCAGCGGAGGAGACAGGTCAGGGGCCTCCGTCCCGGAGACCCAGTACTTC. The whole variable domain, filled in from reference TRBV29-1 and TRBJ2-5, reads SAVISQKPSRDICQRGTSLTIQCQVDSQVTMMFWYRQQPGQSLTLIATANQGSEATYESGFVIDKFPISRPNLTFSTLTVSNMSPEDSSIYLCSGGDRSGASVPETQYFGPGTRLLVL.

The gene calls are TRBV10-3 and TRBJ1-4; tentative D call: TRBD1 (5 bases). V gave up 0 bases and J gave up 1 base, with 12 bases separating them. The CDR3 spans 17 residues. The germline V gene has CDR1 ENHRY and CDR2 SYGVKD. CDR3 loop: CAISESRGGGTNEKLFF. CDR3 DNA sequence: TGTGCCATCAGTGAGTCGAGGGGAGGCGGAACTAATGAAAAACTGTTTTTT.

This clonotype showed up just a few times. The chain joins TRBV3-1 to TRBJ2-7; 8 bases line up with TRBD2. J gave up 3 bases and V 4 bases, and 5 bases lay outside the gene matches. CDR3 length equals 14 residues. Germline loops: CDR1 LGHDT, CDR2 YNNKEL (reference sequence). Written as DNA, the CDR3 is TGTGCCAGCAGCCTTTGGACTAGCAGCTACGAGCAGTACTTC. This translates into CASSLWTSSYEQYF.

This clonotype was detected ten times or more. The CDR3 here is CSVQWLQNTEAFF. The CDR3 coding sequence is TGCAGCGTGCAATGGCTGCAGAACACTGAAGCTTTCTTT. The V and J genes are TRBV29-1 and TRBJ1-1; D remains unclear. The CDR3 loop spans 13 amino acids. Germline V gives CDR1 SQVTM, CDR2 ANQGSEA. The V gene lost 6 bases and the J gene lost 1 base, with 12 bases spanning the gap.

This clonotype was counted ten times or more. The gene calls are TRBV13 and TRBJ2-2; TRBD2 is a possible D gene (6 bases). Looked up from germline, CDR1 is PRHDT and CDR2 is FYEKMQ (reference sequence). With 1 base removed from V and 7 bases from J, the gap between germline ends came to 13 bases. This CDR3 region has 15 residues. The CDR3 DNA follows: TGTGCCAGCAGCTTAGTCGGGAGTGGGATCGGGGAGCTGTTTTTT. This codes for CASSLVGSGIGELFF.

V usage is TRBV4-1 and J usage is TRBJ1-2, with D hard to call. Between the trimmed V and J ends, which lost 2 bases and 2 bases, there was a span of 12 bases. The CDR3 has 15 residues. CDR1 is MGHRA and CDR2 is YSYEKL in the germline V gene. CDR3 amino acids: CASSQSQLRNYGYTF. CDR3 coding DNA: TGCGCCAGCAGCCAATCGCAGCTTCGGAACTATGGCTACACCTTC.

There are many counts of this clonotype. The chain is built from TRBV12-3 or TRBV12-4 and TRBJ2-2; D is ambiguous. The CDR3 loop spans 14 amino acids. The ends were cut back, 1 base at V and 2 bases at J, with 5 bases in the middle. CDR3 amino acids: CASSLGVNTGELFF. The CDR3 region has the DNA TGTGCCAGCAGTTTAGGGGTCAACACCGGGGAGCTGTTTTTT.